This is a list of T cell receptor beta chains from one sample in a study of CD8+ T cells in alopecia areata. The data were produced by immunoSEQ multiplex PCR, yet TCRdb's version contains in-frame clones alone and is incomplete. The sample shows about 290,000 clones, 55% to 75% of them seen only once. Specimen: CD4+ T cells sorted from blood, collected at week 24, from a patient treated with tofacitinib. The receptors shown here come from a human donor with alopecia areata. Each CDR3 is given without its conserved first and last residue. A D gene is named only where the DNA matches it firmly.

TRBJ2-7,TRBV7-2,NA,ASSLANPDEQY
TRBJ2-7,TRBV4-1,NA,ASSQGGPPNYEQY
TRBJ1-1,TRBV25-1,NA,ASSETGMNTEAF
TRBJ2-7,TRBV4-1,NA,ASSQSSTGTTYEQY
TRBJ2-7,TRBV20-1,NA,SAGDLYEQY
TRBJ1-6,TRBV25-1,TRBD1,ASSPTGRYNSPLH
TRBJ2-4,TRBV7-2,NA,ASSLEARNIQY
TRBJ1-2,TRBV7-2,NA,ASSLGTGPYT
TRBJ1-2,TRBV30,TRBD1,AWSVQGGGGYT
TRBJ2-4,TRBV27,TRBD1,ASSFLQGAAKNIQY
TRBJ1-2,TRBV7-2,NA,ASSLGAGGYT
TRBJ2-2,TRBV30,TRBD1,AWSWDSRTGELF
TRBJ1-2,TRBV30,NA,AWSVAYGYT
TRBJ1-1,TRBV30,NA,AWSPGGRGTEAF
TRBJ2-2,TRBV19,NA,ASRIPLTGELF
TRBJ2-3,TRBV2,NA,ASQRQAGSTDTQY
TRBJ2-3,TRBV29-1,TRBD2,SGGHLAGPSTDTQY
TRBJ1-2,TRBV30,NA,AWSPRDGGYT
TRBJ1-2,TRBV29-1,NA,SVDEGGYGYT
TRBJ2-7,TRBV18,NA,ASSLGSAPEQY
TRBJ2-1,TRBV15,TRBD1,ATRTEGTGNEQF
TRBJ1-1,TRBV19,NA,ASSITAGTEAF
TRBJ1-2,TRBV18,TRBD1,ASSPPGTGLNYGYT
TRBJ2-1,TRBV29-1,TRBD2,SVEETGGAVEQF
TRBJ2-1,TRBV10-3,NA,AISGRGEQF
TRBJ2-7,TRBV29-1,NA,SAGTSRYEQY
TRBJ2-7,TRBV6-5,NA,ASSSRVGYEQY
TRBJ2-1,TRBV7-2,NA,ASSLDMRSEQF
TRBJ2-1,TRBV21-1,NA,ASSKGTSGAGGNEQF
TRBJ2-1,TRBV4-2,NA,ASSQETYNEQF
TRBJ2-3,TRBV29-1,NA,SVEGGRGTDTQY
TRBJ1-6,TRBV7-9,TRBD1,ASSLARPGQGNSPLH
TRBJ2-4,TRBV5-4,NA,ASSLNGGLAKNIQY
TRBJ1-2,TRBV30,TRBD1,AWTEWTGGGYGYT
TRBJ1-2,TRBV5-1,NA,ASSPVGGAYGYT
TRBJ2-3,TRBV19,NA,ASKLRSSTDTQY
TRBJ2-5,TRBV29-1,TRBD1,STSTGVGETQY
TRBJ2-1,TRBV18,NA,ASSPGHRGNEQF
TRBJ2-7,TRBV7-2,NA,ASSLDRYSYEQY
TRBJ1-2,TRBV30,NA,AWSFNGRAT
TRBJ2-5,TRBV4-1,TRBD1,ASSQWTGNRETQY
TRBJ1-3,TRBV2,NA,ASSEGQSFSGNTIY
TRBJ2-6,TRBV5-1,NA,ASSPGSGANVLT
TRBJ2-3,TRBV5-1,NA,ASSLNSVYSDTQY
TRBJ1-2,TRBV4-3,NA,ASSQGYGYT
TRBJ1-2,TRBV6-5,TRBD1,ASSLPGQGSNGYT
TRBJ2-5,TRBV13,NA,ASSFGRETQY
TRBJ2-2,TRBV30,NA,AWSVGPLNLLGGELF
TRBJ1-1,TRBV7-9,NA,ASSLVPGRTEAF
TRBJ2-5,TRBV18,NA,ASSLSKGLETQY
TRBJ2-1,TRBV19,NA,ASSTRDSLTNEQF
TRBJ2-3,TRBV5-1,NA,ATRGGPSTDTQY
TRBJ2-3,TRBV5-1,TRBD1,ASSSGQIFGDTQY
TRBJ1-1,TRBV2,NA,ASSELPTGRAEAF
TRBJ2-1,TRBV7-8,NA,ASSLVEGNEQF
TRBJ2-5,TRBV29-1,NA,SVVRGGETQY
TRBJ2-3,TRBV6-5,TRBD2,ASSWGTSASTDTQY